This entry lists 25 T cell receptor beta chains sequenced from one sample in a study of shared clonotypes between healthy human individuals. Sequenced by immunoSEQ multiplex PCR; TCRdb stores in-frame clones only, minus some. The table lists about 2.3 million clones, about 92% of them singletons. Sample: naive CD4+ T cells from PBMCs. As to subset: CD45RA+ positively selected. These receptors came from a man aged 18 to 30 in good health. Some clones in this sample may be carry-over from other donors' samples.

V usage is TRBV14 and J usage is TRBJ2-1, with no clear D. The CDR3 runs to 14 residues. Per the germline V gene, CDR1 is SGHDN and CDR2 is FVKESK. Trimming removed 5 bases at V and 2 bases at J, with 10 bases between. CDR3 residues: CASSIIDAYNEQFF. CDR3 sequence (DNA): TGTGCCAGCAGCATTATAGACGCCTACAATGAGCAGTTCTTC.

This CDR3 is CASSLLPSGANTGELFF. The CDR3 DNA follows: TGCGCCAGCAGCCTCCTACCTAGCGGAGCAAACACCGGGGAGCTGTTTTTT. This rearrangement joins TRBV4-1 to TRBJ2-2; 7 bases agree with TRBD2. Trimming took 4 bases from V and 2 from J; bases not matched to a gene: 10. Germline V lookup: CDR1 MGHRA, CDR2 YSYEKL. The CDR3 is 17 amino acids.

This chain joins TRBV7-9 and TRBJ2-5; D not resolved. CDR3 length: 12 residues. Trimming stripped 1 base from V and 7 bases from J, with 7 bases between. Per the germline V gene, CDR1 is SEHNR and CDR2 is FQNEAQ (reference sequence). The CDR3 here is CASSLEQRTQYF. The DNA of the CDR3 is TGTGCCAGCAGCTTAGAGCAGAGGACCCAGTACTTC.

The chain is built from TRBV6-6 and TRBJ1-2; D unclear. V dropped 8 bases and J dropped 8 bases, with 24 bases sitting between them. The germline CDR1 and CDR2 sequences are MNHNY and SVGAGI (reference sequence). The CDR3 covers 15 residues. The CDR3 spells CASGNHGGPNKGYTF. As DNA, the CDR3 is TGTGCCAGCGGGAATCATGGCGGGCCAAATAAGGGCTACACCTTC.

The rearrangement joins TRBV12-5 to TRBJ2-3, with a weak D call TRBD1 (5 bases). This CDR3 contains 13 residues. The V end lost 2 bases, the J end lost 6 bases, and 9 bases lay between the germline ends. Germline V gene data show CDR1 as LGHNT and CDR2 as FRNRAP. The CDR3 nucleotides read TGTGCTAGTGGTTTGTGGGGCGCGGATACGCAGTATTTT. Protein product: CASGLWGADTQYF. Complete variable domain (other parts from reference TRBV12-5 and TRBJ2-3): DARVTQTPRHKVTEMGQEVTMRCQPILGHNTVFWYRQTMMQGLELLAYFRNRAPLDDSGMPKDRFSAEMPDATLATLKIQPSEPRDSAVYFCASGLWGADTQYFGPGTRLTVL.

The chain carries TRBV28 and TRBJ2-1, with TRBD2 as a possible D gene (5 bases). This CDR3 comprises 13 residues. Germline V gives CDR1 MDHEN, CDR2 SYDVKM. V gave up 7 bases and J gave up 4 bases, with 11 bases separating them. In DNA form, the CDR3 reads TGTGCCAGCAACGGAGGAATTTACAATGAGCAGTTCTTC. Translated, it gives CASNGGIYNEQFF. Based on the CDR3 plus reference TRBV28 and TRBJ2-1, the full variable domain is DVKVTQSSRYLVKRTGEKVFLECVQDMDHENMFWYRQDPGLGLRLIYFSYDVKMKEKGDIPEGYSVSREKKERFSLILESASTNQTSMYLCASNGGIYNEQFFGPGTRLTVL.

V is TRBV5-1 and J is TRBJ2-7; 10 bases are shared with TRBD1. From germline, CDR1 is SGHRS and CDR2 YFSETQ. The V and J ends lost 0 bases and 2 bases, in that order; junction bases with no gene match: 5. The CDR3 is 16 residues long. CDR3 region: CASSLGQGAPTYEQYF. The CDR3 nucleotides read TGCGCCAGCAGCTTGGGACAGGGGGCTCCTACCTACGAGCAGTACTTC.

The V and J genes are TRBV4-1 and TRBJ2-1; D call uncertain. The CDR3 covers 13 residues. Germline assignment: CDR1 MGHRA and CDR2 YSYEKL. V lost 1 base and J lost 3, with 4 bases in between. The CDR3 sequence is CASSQALYNEQFF. The CDR3 coding sequence is TGCGCCAGCAGCCAAGCCCTCTACAATGAGCAGTTCTTC.

The chain combines TRBV28 with TRBJ1-4, with TRBD1 identical over 7 bases. The J segment lost 7 bases and the V segment lost 6 bases, leaving 8 bases of the junction unmatched. CDR3 length equals 14 residues. Germline CDR1 is MDHEN and CDR2 is SYDVKM. The CDR3 bases are TGTGCCAGCAGGAGACAGGGTATGGCTGAAAAACTGTTTTTT. It encodes CASRRQGMAEKLFF.

The chain combines TRBV28 with TRBJ1-5, with D tentatively TRBD1 (6 bases). V lost 2 bases, J lost 2 bases, and 10 bases lay in between. Germline V CDR1 and CDR2: MDHEN, SYDVKM. The CDR3 length is 15 residues. CDR3 bases: TGTGCCAGCAGTTTACCACAGGGACGCAATCAGCCCCAGCATTTT. Amino acids: CASSLPQGRNQPQHF. Full variable domain (missing parts from reference TRBV28 and TRBJ1-5): DVKVTQSSRYLVKRTGEKVFLECVQDMDHENMFWYRQDPGLGLRLIYFSYDVKMKEKGDIPEGYSVSREKKERFSLILESASTNQTSMYLCASSLPQGRNQPQHFGDGTRLSIL.

The chain links TRBV28 to TRBJ2-3; TRBD2 agrees at 7 bases. CDR1 and CDR2 (germline): MDHEN, SYDVKM. With 8 bases clipped from V and 4 bases from J, the junction kept 15 bases outside the gene matches. The CDR3 is 16 amino acids. This chain's CDR3 is CASPPLNGRSADTQYF. The CDR3 coding sequence is TGTGCCAGCCCACCCCTGAACGGGAGGTCGGCAGATACGCAGTATTTT.

The rearrangement links TRBV7-8 to TRBJ2-5, with 7 bases matching TRBD2. This CDR3 is 14 amino acids long. Per germline, CDR1 SGHVS and CDR2 FQNEAQ. V dropped 5 bases and J dropped 1; count of bases not matched to a gene: 4. The CDR3 bases are TGTGCCAGCAGCGTTAGCGGGCCCCAAGAGACCCAGTACTTC. This sequence encodes CASSVSGPQETQYF.

Concerning this clone: Other nucleotide sequences from this sample produce the same CDR3. The rearrangement joins TRBV7-3 to TRBJ2-3; no clear D. The CDR3 length is 14 residues. The V gene lost 2 bases and the J gene lost 2 bases, with 8 bases spanning the gap. Germline CDR1 is SGHTA and CDR2 is FQGTGA. The CDR3 bases are TGTGCCAGCAGCTTAGGCCAACCCACAGATACGCAGTATTTT. This gives the protein CASSLGQPTDTQYF.

This chain joins TRBV18 and TRBJ2-7; TRBD1 aligns across 9 bases. Germline lookup yields CDR1 KGHSH and CDR2 LQKENI. This CDR3 contains 14 residues. The V segment lost 4 bases and the J segment 4 bases; nucleotides outside the gene matches: 5. CDR3 in DNA: TGTGCCAGCTCACTGATAGGACAGGGGTACGAGCAGTACTTC. It codes for CASSLIGQGYEQYF.

The chain joins TRBV28 to TRBJ2-5; tentatively, D is TRBD2 (7 bases). The germline CDR1 and CDR2 sequences are MDHEN and SYDVKM. Between the trimmed V and J ends, which lost 7 bases and 5 bases, there was a span of 20 bases. The CDR3 is made up of 15 amino acids. CDR3 sequence (DNA): TGTGCCAGCACCCTCCCGGGGGAGGGGGTGGAGACCCAGTACTTC. Its translation is CASTLPGEGVETQYF. The full variable domain, its missing parts supplied by reference TRBV28 and TRBJ2-5, is DVKVTQSSRYLVKRTGEKVFLECVQDMDHENMFWYRQDPGLGLRLIYFSYDVKMKEKGDIPEGYSVSREKKERFSLILESASTNQTSMYLCASTLPGEGVETQYFGPGTRLLVL.

As to this clone: Other DNA sequences within the sample encode an identical CDR3. The chain has TRBV5-1 and TRBJ2-7, with 7 positions matching TRBD2. CDR1 is SGHRS, CDR2 YFSETQ, per germline. Trimming cost V 4 bases and J 3 bases; bases outside gene matches: 4. This CDR3 is built from 13 residues. The CDR3: CASSPGLVYEQYF. Here the CDR3 DNA reads TGCGCCAGCAGCCCAGGACTAGTCTACGAGCAGTACTTC. Drawing the rest from reference TRBV5-1 and TRBJ2-7, the complete variable domain is KAGVTQTPRYLIKTRGQQVTLSCSPISGHRSVSWYQQTPGQGLQFLFEYFSETQRNKGNFPGRFSGRQFSNSRSEMNVSTLELGDSALYLCASSPGLVYEQYFGPGTRLTVT.

The table lists this clone with a count of one. The chain carries TRBV27 and TRBJ2-1; 7 bases map to TRBD1. Germline CDR1 is MNHEY and CDR2 is SMNVEV (reference sequence). The ends lost 5 bases at V and 7 bases at J; junction bases unmatched: 11. CDR3 length equals 15 residues. The CDR3 nucleotides read TGTGCCAGCAGTATCCCGGGACAGCCTACAAATGAGCAGTTCTTC. Protein product: CASSIPGQPTNEQFF.

V usage is TRBV7-3 and J usage is TRBJ2-2; weak D call: TRBD1 (6 bases). The V gene lost 5 bases and the J gene lost 6 bases, with 16 bases spanning the gap. This CDR3 comprises 15 residues. CDR1 SGHTA and CDR2 FQGTGA come from the germline V gene. The CDR3 DNA reads TGTGCCAGCAGCCTTACAGGGTTTGGGTCCGGGGAGCTGTTTTTT. Protein product: CASSLTGFGSGELFF.

The chain combines TRBV5-1 with TRBJ1-5; TRBD1 is a possible D gene (5 bases). The ends were cut back, 4 bases at V and 4 bases at J, with 9 bases in the middle. Germline CDR1 is SGHRS and CDR2 is YFSETQ. The CDR3 consists of 13 residues. The CDR3 loop is CASSAAGNQPQHF. In DNA, the CDR3 is TGCGCCAGCAGCGCCGCAGGGAATCAGCCCCAGCATTTT. The whole variable domain, filled in from reference TRBV5-1 and TRBJ1-5, reads KAGVTQTPRYLIKTRGQQVTLSCSPISGHRSVSWYQQTPGQGLQFLFEYFSETQRNKGNFPGRFSGRQFSNSRSEMNVSTLELGDSALYLCASSAAGNQPQHFGDGTRLSIL.

The V and J genes are TRBV5-1 and TRBJ2-5; D is undetermined. Trimming left V 1 base short and J 0 bases short, with 13 bases between. The CDR3 loop spans 16 amino acids. Germline CDR1 and CDR2: SGHRS and YFSETQ. The DNA of the CDR3 is TGCGCCAGCAGCTTGTCCCCGCCAGGAAACCAAGAGACCCAGTACTTC. Amino acids: CASSLSPPGNQETQYF.

On this clone itself: The same CDR3 can be traced to other DNA sequences in this sample. This chain uses TRBV7-3 with TRBJ2-3, with TRBD2 as a possible D gene (6 bases). CDR1 and CDR2 from the germline V gene are SGHTA and FQGTGA. With 2 bases removed from V and 0 bases from J, the gap between germline ends came to 9 bases. This CDR3 spans 15 amino acids. CDR3 coding DNA: TGTGCCAGCAGCTTACTAGCGCAGAGCACAGATACGCAGTATTTT. Amino acids: CASSLLAQSTDTQYF.

This chain links TRBV7-9 with TRBJ2-1; no clear D. There are 14 residues in the CDR3. Per the germline V gene, CDR1 is SEHNR and CDR2 is FQNEAQ (reference sequence). The V end lost 4 bases, the J end lost 3 bases, and 10 bases lay between the germline ends. The CDR3 DNA reads TGTGCCAGCAGCTCCCCTCCGGGCTACAATGAGCAGTTCTTC. Amino acids: CASSSPPGYNEQFF.

The chain links TRBV2 to TRBJ1-1; a possible D gene is TRBD1 (5 bases). The germline gives CDR1 SNHLY, CDR2 FYNNEI. V was shortened by 5 bases and J by 7 bases, with 11 bases between the two germline ends. The CDR3 runs 12 residues. CDR3 bases: TGTGCCAGCAGTACCCCTGACAGTGAAGCTTTCTTT. It is translated as CASSTPDSEAFF.

The chain recombines TRBV29-1 with TRBJ2-1; D possibly corresponds to TRBD1 (6 bases). The V and J ends lost 3 bases and 2 bases respectively, with 17 bases between them. The CDR3 is 16 amino acids. Per germline, CDR1 SQVTM and CDR2 ANQGSEA. The CDR3 region has the DNA TGCAGCGTTGAGGGGCACGGGACACTTACCTACAATGAGCAGTTCTTC. Encoded protein: CSVEGHGTLTYNEQFF.

The chain has TRBV7-2 and TRBJ1-5; D is possibly TRBD1 (5 bases). The CDR3 is 15 amino acids. CDR1 is SGHTA, CDR2 FQGNSA, per germline. The V end lost 1 base, the J end lost 6 bases, and 13 bases lay between the germline ends. The CDR3 DNA reads as TGTGCCAGCAGCTTAGGATGGAGCAGGGTTCAGCCCCAGCATTTT. Its translation: CASSLGWSRVQPQHF.